The rows below give T cell receptor beta chains drawn from one sample of a study of blood T cell repertoires in COVID-19. The protocol was immunoSEQ multiplex PCR, while the TCRdb copy is restricted to in-frame clones and leaves out a portion. The table records about 270,000 clones, over 80% of them present only once. Sequences were obtained from peripheral blood. These receptor sequences come from a woman aged 50 to 65 with active or convalescent COVID-19. The CDR3 runs from the conserved cysteine through the conserved F or W. The order of the fields is CDR3 protein, CDR3 DNA, CDR3 length, V gene, D gene, clone size, J gene. The D gene is left open where the match is weak. Clone size is stated in some rows and not others, as once, few, many or a class when expanded.

CDR3aa: CASTTSGSETQYF; CDR3nt: TGTGCCAGCACTACTAGCGGGAGCGAGACCCAGTACTTC; len: 13; v_gene: TRBV6-5; d_gene: TRBD2; abundance: .; j_gene: TRBJ2-5
CDR3aa: CASTSSGVNTEAFF; CDR3nt: TGTGCCAGCACATCGAGTGGAGTGAACACTGAAGCTTTCTTT; len: 14; v_gene: TRBV6-1; d_gene: .; abundance: .; j_gene: TRBJ1-1
CDR3aa: CASSSGLGSYEQYF; CDR3nt: TGCGCCAGCAGCTCGGGACTAGGAAGCTACGAGCAGTACTTC; len: 14; v_gene: TRBV5-1; d_gene: TRBD2; abundance: .; j_gene: TRBJ2-7
CDR3aa: CASSWTGTNYGYTF; CDR3nt: TGTGCCAGCAGCTGGACAGGGACAAACTATGGCTACACCTTC; len: 14; v_gene: TRBV27; d_gene: TRBD1; abundance: .; j_gene: TRBJ1-2
CDR3aa: CASRRAISNTEAFF; CDR3nt: TGTGCCAGCAGGAGAGCGATTTCGAACACTGAAGCTTTCTTT; len: 14; v_gene: TRBV27; d_gene: .; abundance: .; j_gene: TRBJ1-1
CDR3aa: CATSDLDRRAFF; CDR3nt: TGTGCCACCAGTGATTTGGACAGGAGGGCTTTCTTT; len: 12; v_gene: TRBV24-1; d_gene: .; abundance: .; j_gene: TRBJ1-1
CDR3aa: CATSRDPKAGYEQYF; CDR3nt: TGTGCCACCAGCAGAGATCCCAAGGCAGGCTACGAGCAGTACTTC; len: 15; v_gene: TRBV15; d_gene: .; abundance: .; j_gene: TRBJ2-7
CDR3aa: CASSPRRGGTDTQYF; CDR3nt: TGTGCCAGCAGCCCAAGGCGGGGAGGCACAGATACGCAGTATTTT; len: 15; v_gene: TRBV11-1; d_gene: .; abundance: .; j_gene: TRBJ2-3
CDR3aa: CASSMNRAYEQYF; CDR3nt: TGCGCCAGCAGTATGAACAGGGCCTACGAGCAGTACTTC; len: 13; v_gene: TRBV10-2; d_gene: .; abundance: .; j_gene: TRBJ2-7
CDR3aa: CASSAAAEEETQYF; CDR3nt: TGTGCCAGCAGTGCAGCAGCGGAGGAGGAGACCCAGTACTTC; len: 14; v_gene: TRBV6-4; d_gene: .; abundance: .; j_gene: TRBJ2-5
CDR3aa: CASSPPTGNNEQFF; CDR3nt: TGTGCCAGCTCACCCCCGACAGGGAACAATGAGCAGTTCTTC; len: 14; v_gene: TRBV18; d_gene: TRBD1; abundance: .; j_gene: TRBJ2-1
CDR3aa: CASSLVTGVYGYTF; CDR3nt: TGTGCCAGCAGCTTGGTAACAGGGGTGTATGGCTACACCTTC; len: 14; v_gene: TRBV5-6; d_gene: TRBD1; abundance: .; j_gene: TRBJ1-2
CDR3aa: CASRRGRALDTQYF; CDR3nt: TGTGCCAGCAGGCGTGGGAGGGCTTTGGATACGCAGTATTTT; len: 14; v_gene: TRBV7-2; d_gene: TRBD2; abundance: .; j_gene: TRBJ2-3
CDR3aa: CASSPPQTSGTGELFF; CDR3nt: TGTGCCAGCTCACCACCGCAGACTAGCGGTACCGGGGAGCTGTTTTTT; len: 16; v_gene: TRBV18; d_gene: TRBD2; abundance: .; j_gene: TRBJ2-2
CDR3aa: CASSPDAGEKLFF; CDR3nt: TGTGCCAGCTCACCTGATGCGGGGGAAAAACTGTTTTTT; len: 13; v_gene: TRBV18; d_gene: .; abundance: .; j_gene: TRBJ1-4
CDR3aa: CASSQGTGINYGYTF; CDR3nt: TGTGCCAGCAGCCAAGGGACAGGGATAAACTATGGCTACACCTTC; len: 15; v_gene: TRBV3-1/TRBV3-2; d_gene: TRBD1; abundance: .; j_gene: TRBJ1-2
CDR3aa: CASRLLPASYNEQFF; CDR3nt: TGTGCCAGCAGACTACTCCCAGCCAGCTACAATGAGCAGTTCTTC; len: 15; v_gene: TRBV6-5; d_gene: .; abundance: .; j_gene: TRBJ2-1
CDR3aa: CASSPAGRSSNYGYTF; CDR3nt: TGTGCCAGCAGCCCGGCGGGTAGGAGTTCTAACTATGGCTACACCTTC; len: 16; v_gene: TRBV2; d_gene: .; abundance: .; j_gene: TRBJ1-2
CDR3aa: CASSFGDYNEQFF; CDR3nt: TGTGCCAGCAGTTTCGGTGATTACAATGAGCAGTTCTTC; len: 13; v_gene: TRBV12-3/TRBV12-4; d_gene: .; abundance: .; j_gene: TRBJ2-1
CDR3aa: CASSSKGQTSNTEAFF; CDR3nt: TGTGCCAGCAGCTCCAAGGGACAGACATCTAACACTGAAGCTTTCTTT; len: 16; v_gene: TRBV5-5; d_gene: TRBD1; abundance: few; j_gene: TRBJ1-1
CDR3aa: CAGRQSTEAFF; CDR3nt: TGTGCCGGTAGACAGAGCACTGAAGCTTTCTTT; len: 11; v_gene: TRBV6-5; d_gene: .; abundance: .; j_gene: TRBJ1-1
CDR3aa: CSVEDLRSSGRYFSTDTQYF; CDR3nt: TGCAGCGTTGAAGATCTTCGGTCTAGCGGGAGGTATTTTAGCACAGATACGCAGTATTTT; len: 20; v_gene: TRBV29-1; d_gene: TRBD2; abundance: .; j_gene: TRBJ2-3
CDR3aa: CASSATNYEQYF; CDR3nt: TGTGCCAGCTCTGCTACCAACTACGAGCAGTACTTC; len: 12; v_gene: TRBV18; d_gene: .; abundance: .; j_gene: TRBJ2-7
CDR3aa: CASSRAGGGIQPQHF; CDR3nt: TGTGCCAGCTCACGGGCAGGGGGCGGAATTCAGCCCCAGCATTTT; len: 15; v_gene: TRBV18; d_gene: TRBD1; abundance: .; j_gene: TRBJ1-5
CDR3aa: CASSYSAGPYSPLHF; CDR3nt: TGTGCCAGCAGTTACTCGGCAGGCCCCTATTCACCCCTCCACTTT; len: 15; v_gene: TRBV6-5; d_gene: .; abundance: .; j_gene: TRBJ1-6
CDR3aa: CASSLGAGTEAFF; CDR3nt: TGTGCCAGCAGCTTAGGGGCGGGCACTGAAGCTTTCTTT; len: 13; v_gene: TRBV7-2; d_gene: .; abundance: .; j_gene: TRBJ1-1
CDR3aa: CASSQGGGGGYGYTF; CDR3nt: TGCGCCAGCAGCCAAGGCGGCGGGGGGGGCTATGGCTACACCTTC; len: 15; v_gene: TRBV4-1; d_gene: .; abundance: .; j_gene: TRBJ1-2
CDR3aa: CASSLAGGPLGNEQFF; CDR3nt: TGTGCCAGCAGCTTGGCGGGAGGGCCCCTGGGTAATGAGCAGTTCTTC; len: 16; v_gene: TRBV5-4; d_gene: TRBD2; abundance: .; j_gene: TRBJ2-1
CDR3aa: CASSIRGTGSYNEQFF; CDR3nt: TGTGCCAGTAGTATACGCGGGACAGGTTCCTACAATGAGCAGTTCTTC; len: 16; v_gene: TRBV19; d_gene: TRBD1; abundance: .; j_gene: TRBJ2-1
CDR3aa: CASSFVDLGGYTF; CDR3nt: TGTGCCAGCAGTTTTGTGGACTTGGGAGGCTACACCTTC; len: 13; v_gene: TRBV12-3/TRBV12-4; d_gene: .; abundance: .; j_gene: TRBJ1-2
CDR3aa: CASSLEILAGNEQFF; CDR3nt: TGTGCCAGCAGCTTAGAGATCCTAGCGGGCAATGAGCAGTTCTTC; len: 15; v_gene: TRBV11-2; d_gene: TRBD2; abundance: .; j_gene: TRBJ2-1
CDR3aa: CASSGAGGPLNEQFF; CDR3nt: TGTGCCAGCAGCGGCGCGGGAGGGCCTCTAAATGAGCAGTTCTTC; len: 15; v_gene: TRBV7-3; d_gene: TRBD2; abundance: .; j_gene: TRBJ2-1
CDR3aa: CASSRSGSVSYEQYF; CDR3nt: TGTGCCAGCAGCCGCAGCGGGAGTGTCTCCTACGAGCAGTACTTC; len: 15; v_gene: TRBV5-5; d_gene: TRBD2; abundance: once; j_gene: TRBJ2-7
CDR3aa: CASSPRTGYNEQFF; CDR3nt: TGTGCCAGCAGCCCTCGGACAGGCTACAATGAGCAGTTCTTC; len: 14; v_gene: TRBV7-8; d_gene: TRBD1; abundance: .; j_gene: TRBJ2-1
CDR3aa: CASSRPAGPLIYNEQFF; CDR3nt: TGTGCCAGCAGCCGCCCGGCGGGACCACTTATTTACAATGAGCAGTTCTTC; len: 17; v_gene: TRBV3-1/TRBV3-2; d_gene: .; abundance: .; j_gene: TRBJ2-1
CDR3aa: CASSLTGTMSEQYF; CDR3nt: TGTGCCAGCAGCTTAACCGGGACTATGAGTGAGCAGTACTTC; len: 14; v_gene: TRBV7-3; d_gene: TRBD2; abundance: .; j_gene: TRBJ2-7
CDR3aa: CASSISLDSYYGYTF; CDR3nt: TGTGCCAGTAGTATAAGCCTCGACAGCTACTATGGCTACACCTTC; len: 15; v_gene: TRBV19; d_gene: .; abundance: .; j_gene: TRBJ1-2
CDR3aa: CATSSDRGVPDTQYF; CDR3nt: TGTGCCACCAGTTCGGACAGGGGTGTGCCAGATACGCAGTATTTT; len: 15; v_gene: TRBV15; d_gene: TRBD1; abundance: .; j_gene: TRBJ2-3
CDR3aa: CASSQDARVDTQYF; CDR3nt: TGTGCCAGCAGCCAAGACGCGAGAGTAGATACGCAGTATTTT; len: 14; v_gene: TRBV3-1/TRBV3-2; d_gene: .; abundance: .; j_gene: TRBJ2-3
CDR3aa: CASSLAQGATSPLHF; CDR3nt: TGCGCCAGCAGCTTGGCACAGGGGGCGACCTCACCCCTCCACTTT; len: 15; v_gene: TRBV5-1; d_gene: TRBD1; abundance: .; j_gene: TRBJ1-6
CDR3aa: CASRGVGAYNEQFF; CDR3nt: TGCGCCAGCAGGGGAGTGGGAGCATACAATGAGCAGTTCTTC; len: 14; v_gene: TRBV5-1; d_gene: .; abundance: .; j_gene: TRBJ2-1
CDR3aa: CATSERGSGEQYF; CDR3nt: TGTGCCACCTCCGAGCGGGGATCGGGCGAGCAGTACTTC; len: 13; v_gene: TRBV24-1; d_gene: TRBD2; abundance: .; j_gene: TRBJ2-7
CDR3aa: CASSNGGRGKAFF; CDR3nt: TGTGCCAGCAGTAACGGAGGAAGGGGGAAAGCTTTCTTT; len: 13; v_gene: TRBV6-5; d_gene: .; abundance: .; j_gene: TRBJ1-1
CDR3aa: CASSTTSGRAPETQYF; CDR3nt: TGTGCCAGTAGTACCACTAGCGGGAGGGCCCCGGAGACCCAGTACTTC; len: 16; v_gene: TRBV19; d_gene: TRBD2; abundance: .; j_gene: TRBJ2-5
CDR3aa: CASSLSGMRNTEAFF; CDR3nt: TGTGCCAGCAGCTTATCAGGGATGAGGAACACTGAAGCTTTCTTT; len: 15; v_gene: TRBV11-2; d_gene: .; abundance: .; j_gene: TRBJ1-1
CDR3aa: CASSQDRPSGGYEQYF; CDR3nt: TGCGCCAGCAGCCAAGATCGGCCTAGCGGGGGCTACGAGCAGTACTTC; len: 16; v_gene: TRBV4-1; d_gene: TRBD2; abundance: .; j_gene: TRBJ2-7
CDR3aa: CASSPNTQGAGANVLTF; CDR3nt: TGCGCCAGCAGCCCCAATACACAGGGCGCTGGGGCCAACGTCCTGACTTTC; len: 17; v_gene: TRBV5-1; d_gene: .; abundance: few; j_gene: TRBJ2-6